This TCR beta chain was sequenced in a study of cytomegalovirus exposure and HLA in healthy donors. Notes on the study in general: Some public TCRs appeared in many individuals, while most sequences were rare. One later analysis reportedly identified an Asian-associated ancestry cluster that showed fewer N-insertions than the 666-donor mean.

Concerning this clone: Its antigen remains unidentified.

Vbeta (60) and Jbeta (13) primers were used in the PCR. Source study methods: Some 10 million shared chains were among the about 80 million unique TCR beta chains that a later analysis counted. The method was immunoSEQ multiplex PCR; TCRdb's version includes in-frame clones alone and lacks a portion of them. The D gene and trimming were derived from the DNA, and the V and J assignments and clone size from that table. The table shows around 110,000 clones, with about 84% occurring only once. The sequencing sample was made of PBMCs. This clonotype was sampled from a man aged 25-40 years in good health and CMV-seronegative.

The DNA for the CDR3 is TGTGCCAGCCGTACAGGGGAACCTAATTCACCCCTCCACTTT. It translates to CASRTGEPNSPLHF. The V gene is TRBV6-5, the J gene TRBJ1-6; 7 bases are a match to TRBD1. The CDR3 is 14 amino acids. Losses at the gene ends were 8 bases for V and 6 bases for J; bases not matched to a gene: 7. Germline V gene lookup returns CDR1 MNHEY and CDR2 SVGAGI.